This T cell receptor (beta chain) is from a study of cytomegalovirus exposure and HLA in healthy donors. This clone was counted a single time. Germline loops: CDR1 SGHRS, CDR2 YFSETQ. The junction had 4 bases not matched to a gene; V was cut back by 0 bases and J by 0 bases. The CDR3 runs 18 residues. Vbeta (60) and Jbeta (13) primers were used in the PCR. Sequencing used immunoSEQ multiplex PCR; TCRdb keeps in-frame clones, though not all of them. The repertoire holds about 160,000 clones, with around 78% as singletons. The sequencing input was PBMCs. The receptor comes from a woman aged 40-49 years in good health and CMV-seronegative. This chain uses TRBV5-1 with TRBJ2-7, with 15 nucleotides matching TRBD2. CDR3 sequence: CASSLAGLAGGRSYEQYF. CDR3 nucleotide sequence: TGCGCCAGCAGCTTGGCTGGACTAGCGGGGGGGCGCTCCTACGAGCAGTACTTC.